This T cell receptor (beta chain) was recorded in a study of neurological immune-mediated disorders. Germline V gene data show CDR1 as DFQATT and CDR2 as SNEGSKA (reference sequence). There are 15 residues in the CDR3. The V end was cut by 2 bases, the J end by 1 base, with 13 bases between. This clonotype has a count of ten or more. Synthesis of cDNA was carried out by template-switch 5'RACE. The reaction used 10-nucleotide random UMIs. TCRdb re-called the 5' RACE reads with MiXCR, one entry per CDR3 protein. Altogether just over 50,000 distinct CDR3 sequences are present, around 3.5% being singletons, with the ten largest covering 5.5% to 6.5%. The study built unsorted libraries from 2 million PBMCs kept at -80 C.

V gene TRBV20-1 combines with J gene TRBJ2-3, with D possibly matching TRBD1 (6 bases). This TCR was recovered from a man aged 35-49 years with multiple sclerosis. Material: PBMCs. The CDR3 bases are TGCAGTGCTAGACTCAGAGAGGGGGGCACAGATACGCAGTATTTT. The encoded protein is CSARLREGGTDTQYF.